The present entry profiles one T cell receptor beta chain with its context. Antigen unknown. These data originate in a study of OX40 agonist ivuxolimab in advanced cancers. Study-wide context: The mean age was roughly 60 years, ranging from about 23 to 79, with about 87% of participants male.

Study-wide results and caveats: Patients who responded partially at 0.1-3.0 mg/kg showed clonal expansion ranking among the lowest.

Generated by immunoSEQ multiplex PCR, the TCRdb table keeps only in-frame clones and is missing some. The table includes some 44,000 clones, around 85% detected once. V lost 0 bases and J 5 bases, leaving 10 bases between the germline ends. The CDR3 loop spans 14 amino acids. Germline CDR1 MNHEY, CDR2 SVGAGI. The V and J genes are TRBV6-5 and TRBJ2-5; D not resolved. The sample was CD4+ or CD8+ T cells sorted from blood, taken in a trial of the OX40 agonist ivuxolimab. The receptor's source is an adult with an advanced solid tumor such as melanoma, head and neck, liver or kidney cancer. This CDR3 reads CASSYSVLVETQYF. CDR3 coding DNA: TGTGCCAGCAGTTACTCGGTTCTAGTGGAGACCCAGTACTTC.